This paragraph covers one TCR beta chain sequence. Its antigen remains undetermined. Base qualities are not recorded, but no much larger clone differs from it by a single base. V loses 0 bases, J loses 5 bases, and the germline ends lie 10 bases apart. From the cysteine through the phenylalanine, the CDR3 covers 14 amino acids. Of the read, only the CDR3 DNA is kept; its 42 bases are in frame from base 1. The germline V gene gives CDR1 as MNHEY and CDR2 as SVGEGT. The data derive from a study of T-cell reconstitution after alpha-beta-depleted transplantation in children (dated by TCRdb to about 2016). A note on the overall study: The study quantitatively tracked T-cell immune reconstitution after TCRalphabeta/CD19-depleted allogeneic hematopoietic cell transplantation in children using TCR repertoire profiling.

The library relied on PCR. Sequencing used an Illumina HiSeq 2500. TCR library preparation used molecular barcoding, with unique molecular identifiers applied to normalize quantification of the TCRbeta repertoire. The public sequencing data were trimmed at Q25 with fastp and processed into clonotypes with MiXCR by TCRdb, which kept only in-frame beta chains. When rows share a CDR3 protein, they turn into one entry using the most common DNA and genes. Within this sample are 450,000 to 600,000 distinct CDR3 sequences, with 32% of them counted one time only. The ten most abundant clones make up 2% to 3% of the sample.

The origin of this receptor is a human donor who donated a stem cell graft to a child with aplastic anemia. The chain was built from TRBV6-2 or TRBV6-3 and TRBJ1-1; there is no confident call for the D gene. This material consisted of PBMCs from the stem cell graft donor, taken from the stem cell graft. The DNA sequence is as follows: TGTGCCAGCAGTTACTCTGGTTTCCCGACTGAAGCTTTCTTT. The resulting protein is CASSYSGFPTEAFF.